A single sample is the source of the 13 T cell receptor beta chains below, sequenced in a study of blood T cell repertoires in COVID-19. Data came from immunoSEQ multiplex PCR; TCRdb stores just in-frame clones and leaves some out. Here the sample spans a few hundred thousand clones, around 84% being singletons. Sequencing used peripheral blood. These receptors all come from a human donor in a cohort sampled during active COVID-19.

The chain couples TRBV6-5 to TRBJ2-7, with TRBD1 matching 10 bases. The germline V gene has CDR1 MNHEY and CDR2 SVGAGI. CDR3 length equals 15 residues. After removal of 4 bases from V and 2 bases from J, the junction contained 5 bases not matched to a gene. The CDR3 bases are TGTGCCAGCAGTTCGGGACAGGGGACTCCCTACGAGCAGTACTTC. Protein product: CASSSGQGTPYEQYF.

V gene TRBV21-1 combines with J gene TRBJ2-2; the D call TRBD1 from the table was never checked on the DNA. TRBV21-1 corresponds to a pseudogene. The CDR3 totals 21 residues. CDR3 nucleotides: TGTGCCAGCAGCCAAGAGGGTACAGGACCTCCAAGGTGGCCGTACACCGGGGAGCTGTTTTTT. This translates into CASSQEGTGPPRWPYTGELFF.

Regarding this clone: This specimen includes other DNA sequences encoding the same CDR3. The rearrangement links TRBV5-1 to TRBJ2-1; TRBD2 might be the D (5 bases). CDR3 length equals 13 residues. CDR1 and CDR2 (germline): SGHRS, YFSETQ. V was shortened by 1 base and J by 8 bases, with 10 bases between the two germline ends. The CDR3 spells CASSLPNGDEQFF. The CDR3, as DNA: TGCGCCAGCAGCTTGCCCAACGGGGATGAGCAGTTCTTC.

The chain combines TRBV9 with TRBJ2-2; 8 bases match TRBD2. This CDR3 spans 14 amino acids. Trimming removed 4 bases from V and 5 bases from J; junction bases left unmatched: 4. Germline values: CDR1 SGDLS, CDR2 YYNGEE. CDR3 nucleotide sequence: TGTGCCAGCAGCCCCCGGGGGGGAACCGGGGAGCTGTTTTTT. Its translation is CASSPRGGTGELFF.

This clone was observed a few times. The chain joins TRBV30 to TRBJ1-1; 9 bases map to TRBD1. The trim removed 5 bases at V and 3 bases at J, leaving 7 bases unmatched. The CDR3 consists of 14 residues. Looked up from germline, CDR1 is GTSNPN and CDR2 is SVGIG (reference sequence). The CDR3 sequence: CAWDPGTGYTEAFF. In DNA form, the CDR3 reads TGTGCCTGGGATCCCGGGACAGGGTACACTGAAGCTTTCTTT.

This clone was observed once. The genes are TRBV6-1 and TRBJ2-1; 8 bases agree with TRBD2. This CDR3 comprises 20 residues. Germline V CDR1 and CDR2: MNHNS, SASEGT. The junction had 15 bases not matched to a gene; V was cut back by 2 bases and J by 0 bases. The CDR3, as DNA: TGTGCCAGCAGTGAATTAGGTCTACTAGCGGTAATGAGCTCCTACAATGAGCAGTTCTTC. This gives the protein CASSELGLLAVMSSYNEQFF.

This chain uses TRBV3-1 (or the pseudogene TRBV3-2) with TRBJ1-1; D gene ambiguous. Germline V lookup: CDR1 LGHDT, CDR2 YNNKEL (reference sequence). The CDR3 sequence is 14 residues long. V dropped 7 bases and J dropped 0 bases, with 12 bases sitting between them. CDR3 protein: CASKRATMNTEAFF. The CDR3, as DNA: TGTGCCAGCAAGAGGGCTACCATGAACACTGAAGCTTTCTTT.

The chain has TRBV5-6 and TRBJ1-1, with 8 positions matching TRBD1. This CDR3 has 15 residues. V shed 4 bases and J 2 bases; nucleotides not matched to a gene: 7. Germline V gene sequence: CDR1 SGHDT, CDR2 YYEEEE. The CDR3 sequence: CASSTGTGDNTEAFF. In DNA, the CDR3 is TGTGCCAGCAGCACCGGGACAGGTGATAACACTGAAGCTTTCTTT.

This chain connects TRBV6-5 to TRBJ2-1; 8 positions agree with TRBD2. The V segment lost 6 bases and the J segment 3 bases; nucleotides outside the gene matches: 7. In germline, CDR1 is MNHEY, CDR2 SVGAGI. The CDR3 is 15 amino acids. As DNA, the CDR3 is TGTGCCAGCAGACCTCCGGGACTAGGCTACAATGAGCAGTTCTTC. Amino acids: CASRPPGLGYNEQFF.

The chain recombines TRBV11-2 with TRBJ2-1; 10 nucleotides agree with TRBD2. The ends lost 1 base at V and 7 bases at J; junction bases unmatched: 7. Per germline, CDR1 SGHAT and CDR2 FQNNGV. The CDR3 covers 16 residues. CDR3 DNA sequence: TGTGCCAGCAGCTTAGTCCCAGCGGGAGGGAGGAATGAGCAGTTCTTC. It translates to CASSLVPAGGRNEQFF.

The chain is built from TRBV5-1 and TRBJ2-1, with 7 bases identical to TRBD2. The ends lost 1 base at V and 5 bases at J; junction bases unmatched: 6. CDR1 is SGHRS, CDR2 YFSETQ, per germline. This CDR3 is built from 15 residues. Here the CDR3 reads CASSLTSVEDNEQFF. Here the CDR3 DNA reads TGCGCCAGCAGCTTGACTAGCGTAGAAGACAATGAGCAGTTCTTC.

This chain connects TRBV7-9 to TRBJ2-2; D might be TRBD2 (5 bases). Germline lookup yields CDR1 SEHNR and CDR2 FQNEAQ (reference sequence). V gave up 1 base and J gave up 3 bases, with 9 bases separating them. This CDR3 region has 15 residues. CDR3 loop: CASSLELGDTGELFF. CDR3 in DNA: TGTGCCAGCAGCTTAGAACTAGGAGACACCGGGGAGCTGTTTTTT.

The rearrangement links TRBV6-6 to TRBJ2-2, with TRBD1 matching over 7 bases. After removal of 6 bases from V and 5 bases from J, the junction contained 3 bases not matched to a gene. The CDR3 consists of 13 residues. CDR1 is MNHNY and CDR2 is SVGAGI in the germline V gene (reference sequence). The CDR3 region is CASSLRGTGELFF. Here the CDR3 DNA reads TGTGCCAGCAGCCTCAGGGGGACCGGGGAGCTGTTTTTT.